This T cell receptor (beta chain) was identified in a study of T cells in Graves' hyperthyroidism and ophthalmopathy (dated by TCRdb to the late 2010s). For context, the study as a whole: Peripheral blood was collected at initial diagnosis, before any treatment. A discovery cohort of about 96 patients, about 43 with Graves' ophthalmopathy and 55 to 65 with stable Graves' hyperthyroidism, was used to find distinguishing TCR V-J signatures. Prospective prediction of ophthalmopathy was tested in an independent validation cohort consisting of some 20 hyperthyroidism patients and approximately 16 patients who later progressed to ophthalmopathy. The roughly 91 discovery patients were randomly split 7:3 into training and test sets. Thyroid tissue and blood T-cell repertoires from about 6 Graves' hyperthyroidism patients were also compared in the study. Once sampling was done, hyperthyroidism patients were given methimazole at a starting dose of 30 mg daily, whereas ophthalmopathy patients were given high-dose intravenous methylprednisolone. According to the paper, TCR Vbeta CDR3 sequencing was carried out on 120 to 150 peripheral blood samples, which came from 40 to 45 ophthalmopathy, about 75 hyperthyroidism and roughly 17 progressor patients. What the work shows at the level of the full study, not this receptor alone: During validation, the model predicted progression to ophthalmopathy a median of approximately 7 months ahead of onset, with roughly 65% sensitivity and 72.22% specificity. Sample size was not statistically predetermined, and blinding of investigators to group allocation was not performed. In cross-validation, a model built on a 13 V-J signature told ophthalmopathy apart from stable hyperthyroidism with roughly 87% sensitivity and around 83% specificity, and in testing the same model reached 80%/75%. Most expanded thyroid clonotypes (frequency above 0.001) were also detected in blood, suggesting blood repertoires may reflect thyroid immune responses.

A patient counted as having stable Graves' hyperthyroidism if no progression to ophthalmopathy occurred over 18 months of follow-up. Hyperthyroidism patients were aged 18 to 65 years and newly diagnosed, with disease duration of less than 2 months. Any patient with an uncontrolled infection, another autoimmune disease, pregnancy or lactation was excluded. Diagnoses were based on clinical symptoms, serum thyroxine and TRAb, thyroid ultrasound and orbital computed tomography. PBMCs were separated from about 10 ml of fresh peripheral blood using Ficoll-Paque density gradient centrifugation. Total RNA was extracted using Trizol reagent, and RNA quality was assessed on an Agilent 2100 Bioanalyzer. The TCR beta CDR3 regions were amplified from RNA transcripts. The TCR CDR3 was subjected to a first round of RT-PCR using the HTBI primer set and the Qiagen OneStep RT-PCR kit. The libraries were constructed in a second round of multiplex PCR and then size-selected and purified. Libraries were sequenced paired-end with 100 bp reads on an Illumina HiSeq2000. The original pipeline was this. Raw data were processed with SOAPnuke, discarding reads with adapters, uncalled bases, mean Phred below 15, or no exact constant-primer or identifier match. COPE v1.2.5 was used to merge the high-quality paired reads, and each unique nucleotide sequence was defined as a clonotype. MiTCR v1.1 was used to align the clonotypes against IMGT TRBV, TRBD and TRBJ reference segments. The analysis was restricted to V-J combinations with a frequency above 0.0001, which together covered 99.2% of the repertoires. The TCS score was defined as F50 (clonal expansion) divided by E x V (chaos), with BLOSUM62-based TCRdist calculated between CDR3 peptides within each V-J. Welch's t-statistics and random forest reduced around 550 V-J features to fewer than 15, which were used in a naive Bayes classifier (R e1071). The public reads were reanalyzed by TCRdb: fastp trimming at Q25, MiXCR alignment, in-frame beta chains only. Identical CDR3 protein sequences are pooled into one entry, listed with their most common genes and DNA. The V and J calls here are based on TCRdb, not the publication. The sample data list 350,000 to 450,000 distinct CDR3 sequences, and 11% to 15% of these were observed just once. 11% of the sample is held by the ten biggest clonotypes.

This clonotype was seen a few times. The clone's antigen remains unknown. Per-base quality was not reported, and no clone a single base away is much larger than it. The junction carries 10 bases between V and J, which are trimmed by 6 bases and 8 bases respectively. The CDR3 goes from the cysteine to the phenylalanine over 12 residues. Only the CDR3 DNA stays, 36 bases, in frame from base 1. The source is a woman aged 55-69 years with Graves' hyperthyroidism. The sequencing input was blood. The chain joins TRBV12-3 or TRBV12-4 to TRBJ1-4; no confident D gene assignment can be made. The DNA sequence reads TGTGCCAGCAGGCGGACGGCCGAAAAACTGTTTTTT. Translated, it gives CASRRTAEKLFF.